The clone carrying this T cell receptor beta chain was recorded a few times. There were TCR beta CDR3 regions amplified from RNA transcripts. HTBI primers were used for first-round RT-PCR of the TCR CDR3. MiXCR, run by TCRdb on the multiplex PCR reads, gives a single entry per CDR3 protein. The sample carries roughly 400,000 distinct CDR3 sequences, roughly 25% recorded once. Lactation, pregnancy, other autoimmune disease or uncontrolled infection excluded patients. This sample is part of a study of T cells in Graves' hyperthyroidism and ophthalmopathy. Background on the study: Peripheral blood draws took place at initial diagnosis, ahead of any treatment.

Trimming left V 7 bases short and J 2 bases short, with 16 bases between. This CDR3 is 15 amino acids long. The chain carries TRBV12-3 or TRBV12-4 and TRBJ2-3, with D uncertain. Sample: blood. The receptor comes from a man in his forties or fifties with Graves' hyperthyroidism. CDR3 sequence reads: CASTYRATDTDTQYF. The CDR3 region has the DNA TGTGCCAGCACGTATCGCGCTACGGACACAGATACGCAGTATTTT.